The rows below give T cell receptor beta chains drawn from one sample of a study of T cells after posttransplantation cyclophosphamide. Assay used: immunoSEQ multiplex PCR; TCRdb lists only in-frame clones, some missing. The sample was found to contain tens of thousands of clones, and every one recurs. Sequenced material: PBMCs. These TCRs come from a woman between 55 and 75 years old in good health, CMV-negative, and a related stem cell transplant donor. CDR3s include the opening cysteine and the closing phenylalanine or tryptophan. A D gene is named only where the DNA matches it firmly. Size is stated for part of the rows, as once, few or many counts, or as a class when the clone is expanded.

many	TRBJ1-1	TRBV2	TRBD1	TGTGCCAGCAGTGAACGCAGGGGGATGACTGAAGCTTTCTTT	CASSERRGMTEAFF
many	TRBJ2-1	TRBV24-1	.	TGTGCCACCAGTGATTTGGGCCTTAGGGGGGGCCGCGATGAGCAGTTCTTC	CATSDLGLRGGRDEQFF
few	TRBJ1-2	TRBV7-2	.	TGTGCCAGCAGCTTGGGCAGGGGTTATGGCTACACCTTC	CASSLGRGYGYTF
many	TRBJ2-7	TRBV7-9	.	TGTGCCAGCAGCTTGATGATGGGGCACGAGCAGTACTTC	CASSLMMGHEQYF
many	TRBJ2-3	TRBV2	TRBD1	TGTGCCAGCAGCTGGGACAGTTCCACAGATACGCAGTATTTT	CASSWDSSTDTQYF
many	TRBJ1-6	TRBV19	.	TGTGCCAGTAGTATCGGGGGGAGGGGCCGCTCACCCCTCCACTTT	CASSIGGRGRSPLHF
few	TRBJ2-2	TRBV5-1	TRBD2	TGCGCCAGCAAGTGGGGGGGAGCCGGGGAGCTGTTTTTT	CASKWGGAGELFF
few	TRBJ1-2	TRBV30	TRBD1	TGTGCCTGGACCAGGGGGCCCCAGTCGGCTAACTATGGCTACACCTTC	CAWTRGPQSANYGYTF
few	TRBJ1-5	TRBV6-5	.	TGTGCCAGCGGTACAGGAGGCCGGAATCAGCCCCAGCATTTT	CASGTGGRNQPQHF
many	TRBJ2-7	TRBV10-1	TRBD1	TGCGCCAGCAGTGAGTTGTGGGGACAGGGGCGCCCAATTTACGAGCAGTACTTC	CASSELWGQGRPIYEQYF
.	TRBJ1-2	TRBV29-1	.	TGCAGCGCCGGGGGTCTCTATGGCTACACCTTC	CSAGGLYGYTF
many	TRBJ1-1	TRBV27	TRBD1	TGTGCCAGCAGGACAGGGACAGGGAATACTGAAGCTTTCTTT	CASRTGTGNTEAFF
many	TRBJ1-5	TRBV19	.	TGTGCCAGTAGTACTTACAGGGCTTATAGCAATCAGCCCCAGCATTTT	CASSTYRAYSNQPQHF
many	TRBJ2-7	TRBV27	TRBD2	TGTGCCAGCAGCCTCGTGGGAGCGGGGGCCTCCTACGAGCAGTACTTC	CASSLVGAGASYEQYF
many	TRBJ2-3	TRBV5-1	TRBD2	TGCGCCAGCAGCCCGGGACTAGGACACACAGATACGCAGTATTTT	CASSPGLGHTDTQYF
few	TRBJ1-2	TRBV27	TRBD1	TGTGCCAGCAGTTCGGGGACAGGCAGCTACACCTTC	CASSSGTGSYTF
many	TRBJ2-5	TRBV4-1	.	TGCGCCAGCAGCCAAGGGTCATCCAGGGTTGCGACCCAGTACTTC	CASSQGSSRVATQYF
many	TRBJ2-7	TRBV7-9	TRBD2	TGTGCCAGCAGCCGGATTGTGGGGAGCAGAGCGGGAGAGCAGTACTTC	CASSRIVGSRAGEQYF
many	TRBJ2-7	TRBV9	TRBD1	TGTGCCAGCAGCCCATCAGGGGGCATCTTAACCTACGAGCAGTACTTC	CASSPSGGILTYEQYF
.	TRBJ1-5	TRBV25-1	.	TGTGCCAGCAGTGGTGCGAGCGGAAGCAATCAGCCCCAGCATTTT	CASSGASGSNQPQHF
many	TRBJ2-1	TRBV29-1	TRBD2	TGCAGCGTGGCCAGCGGGAGTAGGTACAATGAGCAGTTCTTC	CSVASGSRYNEQFF
many	TRBJ1-1	TRBV5-1	.	TGCGCCAGCAGCTTTACAGGATCCTCTGAAGCTTTCTTT	CASSFTGSSEAFF
many	TRBJ2-1	TRBV6-4	TRBD2	TGTGCCAGCAGTGACCATAGCGGGGGGGCCCACAATGAGCAGTTCTTC	CASSDHSGGAHNEQFF
many	TRBJ2-2	TRBV5-1	TRBD1	TGCGCCAGCAGCTACGAGACAGGGGCCACCGGGGAGCTGTTTTTT	CASSYETGATGELFF
few	TRBJ2-5	TRBV6-5	TRBD2	TGTGCCAGCAGTCTCCTGGGACTAGAAGAGACCCAGTACTTC	CASSLLGLEETQYF
few	TRBJ2-2	TRBV15	.	TGTGCCACCAGCACAGCGACGGACACCGGGGAGCTGTTTTTT	CATSTATDTGELFF
few	TRBJ2-7	TRBV7-7	.	TGTGCTAGCAGTCCCTTAAGGGGAACCTACGAGCAGTACTTC	CASSPLRGTYEQYF